This T cell receptor beta chain comes out of a study of cytomegalovirus exposure and HLA in healthy donors. Trimming took off 4 bases at V and 3 bases at J, with 14 bases between the two ends. This CDR3 is built from 14 residues. Looked up from germline, CDR1 is SGHRS and CDR2 is YFSETQ. Overall study results and limits: Confirmation in vitro established that a few CMV-associated chains were specific for CMV antigens. A list of roughly 180 TCR beta chains associated with cytomegalovirus was given. The classifier reportedly diagnosed cytomegalovirus status with high sensitivity and specificity. Subsequent analysis revealed that first-cohort TCR clusters tended to co-occur in the roughly 120 validation repertoires.

As concerns this clone: Its specificity is not known.

Assay: immunoSEQ multiplex PCR; the TCRdb copy retains only in-frame clones and omits some. Of about 76,000 clones listed, approximately 94% are singletons. Sequencing used PBMCs. This receptor was obtained from a woman aged 18-29 years in good health and CMV-seronegative. This chain uses TRBV5-1 with TRBJ2-7; D uncertain. CDR3 amino acids: CASSPLSADYEQYF. The CDR3 DNA sequence: TGCGCCAGCAGCCCCCTTTCGGCGGACTACGAGCAGTACTTC.